Listed here are 23 T cell receptor beta chains from one sample, sequenced in a study of breast tumors, draining lymph nodes, adjacent tissues (dated by TCRdb to 2016 to 2018). Libraries were prepared through multiplex PCR. The data were produced on an Illumina HiSeq 2000. TCRdb redid the processing of the public reads, applying fastp at Q25 and MiXCR, and retained in-frame beta chains. CDR3 protein duplicates are merged, each entry listing the most common genes and DNA. In this sample the table shows 24,000 or so distinct CDR3 sequences, 23% of which occur a single time. The ten largest clones represent approximately 13% of the sample. Sequencing was performed on breast tumor tissue. These TCRs come from a female donor with breast cancer. Some clones in this sample may be carry-over from other donors' samples.

This clonotype ranks as medium-sized (0.01 to 0.1%). The chain recombines TRBV15 with TRBJ1-6; TRBD1 aligns across 8 bases. V gave up 1 base and J gave up 7 bases; unmatched junction bases: 6. This CDR3 is built from 16 residues. The germline V gene encodes CDR1 LNHNV and CDR2 YYDKDF (reference sequence). The CDR3 nucleotides read TGTGCCACCAGCAGAGGGGACAGGAGCCGAAATTCACCCCTCCACTTT. Its translation is CATSRGDRSRNSPLHF.

About this clonotype itself: A much more abundant neighbour one base away suggests this may be a read error. Because it lacks the conserved phenylalanine or tryptophan at the end, this CDR3 is likely a read error. The chain carries TRBV27 and TRBJ2-1; a weak D match, TRBD2 (6 bases). The V end was cut by 2 bases, the J end by 2 bases, with 10 bases between. CDR3 length: 15 residues. Germline V gene lookup returns CDR1 MNHEY and CDR2 SMNVEV (reference sequence). CDR3 DNA: TGTGCCAGCAGTTTAAGTAGCGGACCCTACAATGAGCAGTTCTCC. It is translated as CASSLSSGPYNEQFS.

This clonotype was observed many times. This chain uses TRBV7-8 with TRBJ1-5, with 7 bases matching TRBD1. The CDR3 loop spans 14 amino acids. With V trimmed by 5 bases and J by 6 bases, 7 bases remained unmatched. Germline V CDR1 and CDR2: SGHVS, FQNEAQ. CDR3 sequence (DNA): TGTGCCAGCAGCCTACAGGGGTCCGTTCAGCCCCAGCATTTT. This codes for CASSLQGSVQPQHF.

This clonotype was seen a few times. V and J are TRBV2 and TRBJ1-1; tentatively, D is TRBD1 (5 bases). The V gene's germline CDR1 is SNHLY and CDR2 FYNNEI. The V end was cut by 8 bases, the J end by 4 bases, with 8 bases between. The CDR3 is 11 amino acids. The CDR3 nucleotides are TGTGCCAGCCGGGGCCCCACTGAAGCTTTCTTT. Translating gives CASRGPTEAFF.

For this clonotype: A much bigger clone sits one base away, suggesting this may be a read error. The chain carries TRBV7-6 and TRBJ1-3, with D perhaps TRBD1 (6 bases). Per germline, CDR1 SGHVS and CDR2 FNYEAQ. CDR3 size: 17 residues. The CDR3 coding sequence is TGTGCCAGCAGCGCTATTTACAGGGTCGGCTCTGGAAACGCCATATATTTT. This encodes CASSAIYRVGSGNAIYF.

In its sample, this clonotype was seen a few times. A much larger clone lies one base from this, so it may be a read error. Here the CDR3 reads CASRNTGTGELGYTF. CDR3 DNA: TGTGCCAGCAGGAACACTGGGACAGGGGAACTTGGCTACACCTTC. V is TRBV7-9 and J is TRBJ1-2, with 10 nucleotides matching TRBD1. This CDR3 spans 15 amino acids. With V trimmed by 6 bases and J by 7 bases, 11 bases remained unmatched. Per the germline V gene, CDR1 is SEHNR and CDR2 is FQNEAQ (reference sequence).

This clonotype was counted many times. The chain has TRBV24-1 and TRBJ1-2, with D perhaps matching TRBD1 (5 bases). This CDR3 spans 14 amino acids. V was shortened by 3 bases and J by 4 bases, with 11 bases between the two germline ends. Germline V gives CDR1 KGHDR, CDR2 SFDVKD. The CDR3 DNA reads as TGTGCCACCAGTGATGGGACCGAGCTCTATGGCTACACCTTC. Amino acids: CATSDGTELYGYTF.

This clonotype was counted between two and nine times. The rearrangement links TRBV18 to TRBJ1-3; 7 nucleotides line up with TRBD1. The CDR3 loop spans 16 amino acids. The germline V gene has CDR1 KGHSH and CDR2 LQKENI. V was clipped by 1 base and J by 0 bases; unmatched bases: 3. Here the CDR3 DNA reads TGTGCCAGCTCACCACGCCCAGGGGGCTCTGGAAACACCATATATTTT. This encodes CASSPRPGGSGNTIYF.

Turning to this clonotype: A junction boundary mismatches the germline segment, possibly from a read error. The chain recombines TRBV15 with TRBJ2-3; D gene ambiguous. In germline, CDR1 is LNHNV, CDR2 YYDKDF (reference sequence). The CDR3 extends over 16 amino acids. The CDR3 DNA follows: TGTGCCACTAGCAGAGATCTAAGTCCGAACACAGATACGCGGTATTTT. Translation gives CATSRDLSPNTDTRYF.

This clonotype has a count of ten or more. This chain connects TRBV2 to TRBJ2-5; 9 positions match TRBD1. The CDR3 sequence is 13 residues long. The trim removed 5 bases at V and 4 bases at J, leaving 2 bases unmatched. Germline lookup yields CDR1 SNHLY and CDR2 FYNNEI. Here the CDR3 DNA reads TGTGCCAGCAGTTGGGGACAGGGAGAGACCCAGTACTTC. Translating gives CASSWGQGETQYF.

This clonotype was seen at least ten times. CDR3 region: CASSSTGLADTQYF. The DNA for the CDR3 is TGTGCCAGCAGCTCAACGGGACTAGCGGATACGCAGTATTTT. The chain combines TRBV7-9 with TRBJ2-3; 10 positions agree with TRBD2. CDR3 length equals 14 residues. Germline assignment: CDR1 SEHNR and CDR2 FQNEAQ (reference sequence). Unmatched junction bases numbered 4, after V lost 4 bases and J lost 6 bases.

There are many counts of this clonotype. V gene TRBV19 combines with J gene TRBJ2-2, with D perhaps TRBD1 (6 bases). The V and J ends lost 6 bases and 0 bases respectively, with 17 bases between them. The germline V gene has CDR1 LNHDA and CDR2 SQIVND (reference sequence). The CDR3 covers 17 residues. CDR3 residues: CASRRKMGTSNTGELFF. The CDR3 nucleotides read TGTGCCAGTAGGCGAAAAATGGGGACATCGAACACCGGGGAGCTGTTTTTT.

There are many counts of this clonotype. This rearrangement joins TRBV6-4 to TRBJ2-3, with 14 nucleotides matching TRBD2. CDR3 length: 18 amino acids. CDR1 is MRHNA, CDR2 SNTAGT, per germline. After removal of 5 bases from V and 1 base from J, the junction contained 8 bases not matched to a gene. The CDR3 sequence: CASSPTSGRAAGTDTQYF. In nucleotides, the CDR3 is TGTGCCAGCAGTCCGACTAGCGGGAGGGCCGCGGGCACAGATACGCAGTATTTT.

This clonotype was picked up many times. This rearrangement joins TRBV12-3 or TRBV12-4 to TRBJ2-1; D not certain. V was clipped by 1 base and J by 2 bases, with 3 bases between them. The CDR3 length is 13 residues. The CDR3 loop reads CASSLGAYNEQFF. CDR3 in DNA: TGTGCCAGCAGTTTAGGTGCCTACAATGAGCAGTTCTTC.

This clonotype was counted at least ten times. The chain employs TRBV14 and TRBJ2-5; D is perhaps TRBD1 or TRBD2 (6 bases each). Trimming took 1 base from V and 5 from J, leaving 14 bases between them. Germline V gene lookup returns CDR1 SGHDN and CDR2 FVKESK. CDR3 length: 15 residues. In nucleotides, the CDR3 is TGTGCCAGCAGCCAAGGCCGGGGGCTGGGGGAGACCCAGTACTTC. Protein sequence: CASSQGRGLGETQYF.

The sample holds many counts of this clonotype. The chain is built from TRBV5-6 and TRBJ2-1; D is tentatively TRBD1 or TRBD2 (5 bases each). Trimming removed 4 bases at V and 4 bases at J, with 21 bases between. Germline V CDR1 and CDR2: SGHDT, YYEEEE. The CDR3 spans 17 residues. CDR3: CASSPGPPPPTYNEQFF. The CDR3 coding sequence is TGTGCCAGCAGCCCGGGACCACCCCCCCCCACTTACAATGAGCAGTTCTTC.

A few counts support this clonotype. The V gene is TRBV11-2, the J gene TRBJ1-1; D gene uncertain. The CDR3 sequence is 14 residues long. V lost 0 bases, J lost 4 bases, and 9 bases lay in between. Germline V CDR1 and CDR2: SGHAT, FQNNGV. The chain's CDR3 is CASSLDSGGTEAFF. DNA for the CDR3: TGTGCCAGCAGCTTAGACAGCGGCGGCACTGAAGCTTTCTTT.

This clonotype was found many times. V usage is TRBV20-1 and J usage is TRBJ2-2, with 11 bases lining up with TRBD1. V lost 0 bases and J lost 2; bases outside the gene matches: 14. This CDR3 region has 20 residues. Germline V gene sequence: CDR1 DFQATT, CDR2 SNEGSKA (reference sequence). CDR3 region: CSARDGRTGGLGFNTGELFF. The DNA for the CDR3 is TGCAGTGCTAGAGATGGTCGGACAGGGGGCCTAGGTTTTAACACCGGGGAGCTGTTTTTT.

In its sample, this clonotype was seen many times. The V call is TRBV6-2 or TRBV6-3, the J call TRBJ2-1; D not certain. The germline V gene has CDR1 MNHEY and CDR2 SVGEGT. There are 14 residues in the CDR3. Trimming removed 0 bases at V and 4 bases at J, with 7 bases between. The DNA of the CDR3 is TGTGCCAGCAGTTACTCGTTGGGTTACAATGAGCAGTTCTTC. Translation: CASSYSLGYNEQFF.

This clonotype was seen many times. V is TRBV4-1 and J is TRBJ2-1; the D call may be TRBD1 or TRBD2 (5 bases each). The V end lost 0 bases, the J end lost 0 bases, and 18 bases lay between the germline ends. The CDR3 spans 19 residues. The germline V gene encodes CDR1 MGHRA and CDR2 YSYEKL. The CDR3 spells CASSQEIYGGVGSYNEQFF. The CDR3 DNA reads TGCGCCAGCAGCCAAGAAATATATGGGGGAGTCGGCTCCTACAATGAGCAGTTCTTC.

The rearrangement uses TRBV7-9 and TRBJ2-1, with 7 bases lining up with TRBD1. CDR1 is SEHNR, CDR2 FQNEAQ, per germline (reference sequence). V was clipped by 5 bases and J by 7 bases; unmatched bases: 11. CDR3 length equals 15 residues. CDR3 DNA: TGTGCCAGCAGCCAATGGGGCAGGGGGTTGAATGAGCAGTTCTTC. This sequence encodes CASSQWGRGLNEQFF.

This clonotype was recorded many times. The chain has TRBV3-1 and TRBJ2-7; D gene uncertain. CDR3 length: 13 residues. Germline-derived CDR1 and CDR2 are LGHDT and YNNKEL (reference sequence). V was pared by 0 bases and J by 2 bases, with 5 bases between. CDR3 sequence reads: CASSQDLTYEQYF. In DNA, the CDR3 is TGTGCCAGCAGCCAAGATCTTACCTACGAGCAGTACTTC.

By its share, this clonotype is medium-sized (0.01 to 0.1%). V gene TRBV20-1 combines with J gene TRBJ1-2; 7 bases agree with TRBD1. The V segment lost 1 base and the J segment 4 bases; nucleotides outside the gene matches: 6. This CDR3 region has 14 residues. Germline values: CDR1 DFQATT, CDR2 SNEGSKA (reference sequence). The DNA of the CDR3 is TGCAGTGCTAGAGGCATAGGGACAGCCTATGGCTACACCTTC. Translation: CSARGIGTAYGYTF.